This T cell receptor (beta chain) appears in the sequencing data of a study of blood T cell repertoires in COVID-19. Participant ages covered roughly 18 to 89 years across 20 to 25 US areas. Self-reported history from a screening survey and questionnaire set each donor's cohort. In Cohort 3, a recovered donor had either two negative PCRs, clearance, or symptom resolution. This clone was observed a few times. Mismatch with germline at one junction end may stem from a read error. CDR1 is SSHAT and CDR2 is FNYEAQ in the germline V gene (reference sequence). The CDR3 extends over 13 amino acids. Sequenced by immunoSEQ multiplex PCR; TCRdb stores in-frame clones only, minus some. Of over 300,000 clones listed, around nine tenths were seen once; the top ten hold around 6%.

This receptor was obtained from a woman aged 30 to 39 who had recovered from COVID-19. The rearrangement links TRBV7-7 to TRBJ2-1; tentative D call: TRBD2 (5 bases). The sequencing input was PBMCs or T cells enriched from blood (not recorded which). The CDR3 loop reads CASSTDFYNEQFF. CDR3 DNA: TGTGCTAGCAGCACGGACTTCTACAATGAGCAGTTCTTC.